This T cell receptor (beta chain) was captured in a study of spatial heterogeneity in lung cancer. Study as a whole: About 2 years after resection was the median timing of the follow-up PBMC samples, which were sequenced when available. Raw sequencing reads included, on average, more than nine appearances of each unique TCR and UMI combination.

The library protocol tagged each TCR cDNA with a unique molecular identifier. TCRdb reanalysed the 5' RACE reads using MiXCR and keeps one entry per CDR3 protein. The sample lists under 150,000 distinct CDR3 sequences, 9% to 15% occurring once. The junction had 1 base not matched to a gene; V was cut back by 2 bases and J by 2 bases. Germline loops: CDR1 GTSNPN, CDR2 SVGIG (reference sequence). The CDR3 loop spans 15 amino acids. Time point in this sample: blood at routine non-recurrence follow-up after resection. No cell sorting; template was whole RNA from tumor, lung tissue or PBMC. The rearrangement links TRBV30 to TRBJ1-3; TRBD1 agrees at 12 bases. This sample comprised PBMCs, obtained at follow-up. This sequence originates from a male donor with early-stage non-small cell lung cancer. The chain's CDR3 is CAWSRDRGPGNTIYF. In DNA, the CDR3 is TGTGCCTGGAGTCGGGACAGGGGGCCTGGAAACACCATATATTTT.